A selection of T cell receptor beta chains follows, all from one sample in a study of blood T cell repertoires in COVID-19. TCRdb keeps only in-frame clones here, not all; method: immunoSEQ multiplex PCR. The data hold roughly 76,000 clones, with 75% to 85% observed a single time. Sequencing was performed on peripheral blood. All receptors come from a human donor in a cohort sampled during active COVID-19. Each CDR3 is given with its conserved first and last residue. A D gene is named only where the DNA matches it firmly. Clone size is not always given. Where it is, it says once, few, many or a class for expanded clones.

size	J	D	V	DNA	CDR3
NA	TRBJ1-4	TRBD1	TRBV24-1	TGTGCCACCAGTGACGGGACAGGGTTAGGAGAAAAACTGTTTTTT	CATSDGTGLGEKLFF
NA	TRBJ1-2	TRBD1	TRBV7-9	TGTGCCAGCAGCTTAGAAGGGACAGGGGTTGGCTACACCTTC	CASSLEGTGVGYTF
NA	TRBJ2-7	NA	TRBV9	TGTGCCAGCCCCGAGAAGATCCCGGCCTACGAGCAGTACTTC	CASPEKIPAYEQYF
NA	TRBJ2-3	NA	TRBV7-9	TGTGCCAGCAGCTTAGGCTTAGCGGAGCCCACAGATACGCAGTATTTT	CASSLGLAEPTDTQYF
NA	TRBJ2-1	NA	TRBV6-6	TGTGCCAGCAGTTACTCGGGAGCTAGCCCTGAGCAGTTCTTC	CASSYSGASPEQFF
NA	TRBJ2-7	TRBD1	TRBV29-1	TGCAGCGTTGGGGACAGGGTCGGCTACGAGCAGTACTTC	CSVGDRVGYEQYF
NA	TRBJ2-2	TRBD2	TRBV19	TGTGCCAGTAATAAACTAGCGGATAGGAACACCGGGGAGCTGTTTTTT	CASNKLADRNTGELFF
NA	TRBJ1-5	TRBD1	TRBV27	TGTGCCAGCAGCGCGGACAGGGGAGGGAATAGCAATCAGCCCCAGCATTTT	CASSADRGGNSNQPQHF
NA	TRBJ1-5	NA	TRBV28	TGTGCCAGCATTGGGGGGGGCGATCAGCCCCAGCATTTT	CASIGGGDQPQHF
NA	TRBJ2-3	NA	TRBV7-2	TGTGCCAGCAGCTTGGGGGGACTCCGCACAGATACGCAGTATTTT	CASSLGGLRTDTQYF
NA	TRBJ2-7	NA	TRBV3-1/TRBV3-2	TGTGCCAGCAGCCAGCCCGGGTACGAGCAGTACTTC	CASSQPGYEQYF
NA	TRBJ2-5	NA	TRBV7-2	TGTGCCAGCAGCTTCCGTGGTTACATTGAGACCCAGTACTTC	CASSFRGYIETQYF
NA	TRBJ1-3	NA	TRBV7-9	TGTGCCAGCAGCCCCATTCTTCTACTACCTGGAAACACCATATATTTT	CASSPILLLPGNTIYF
NA	TRBJ1-5	NA	TRBV5-6	TGTGCCAGCAGCTTGGCGCAGGAAAATCAGCCCCAGCATTTT	CASSLAQENQPQHF
NA	TRBJ1-5	TRBD1	TRBV6-2/TRBV6-3	TGTGCCAGCAGTAAGGGACAGGGGCATCAGCCCCAGCATTTT	CASSKGQGHQPQHF
NA	TRBJ2-7	NA	TRBV21-1	TGTGCCAGCAGCGGCGGGGGACGGGCACACGAGCAGTACTTC	CASSGGGRAHEQYF
NA	TRBJ2-7	NA	TRBV7-9	TGTGCCAGCAGCTTAACAGGAACCTGGGAGCAGTACTTC	CASSLTGTWEQYF
NA	TRBJ1-1	TRBD1	TRBV19	TGTGCCAGTAGTAAAACCGGGACAGGGGGCGGACACACTGAAGCTTTCTTT	CASSKTGTGGGHTEAFF
NA	TRBJ2-7	TRBD2	TRBV20-1	TGCAGTGCTAGTCGCACCCATCATACTAGCGAAAGCGAGCAGTACTTC	CSASRTHHTSESEQYF
medium-sized	TRBJ2-6	NA	TRBV30	TGTGCCTGGAGAGCAATGGTCGGGGCTGGGGCCAACGTCCTGACTTTC	CAWRAMVGAGANVLTF
few	TRBJ1-2	NA	TRBV14	TGTGCCAGCAGCCCCACGTCGGGGAACTATGGCTACACCTTC	CASSPTSGNYGYTF
NA	TRBJ2-7	TRBD1	TRBV19	TGTGCCAGTAGTATCGAGACAGGGGGCTACGAGCAGTACTTC	CASSIETGGYEQYF
NA	TRBJ2-4	NA	TRBV29-1	TGCAGTGCCGGGACTGGATATAACATTCAGTACTTC	CSAGTGYNIQYF
once	TRBJ2-5	TRBD2	TRBV10-1	TGCGCCAGCAGTGGGGGAGGCGGGAGGGCCGCAGAGACCCAGTACTTC	CASSGGGGRAAETQYF
NA	TRBJ1-1	TRBD1	TRBV24-1	TGTGCCACCAGTGATCCTACAGGGGCGAACACTGAAGCTTTCTTT	CATSDPTGANTEAFF
NA	TRBJ2-7	NA	TRBV7-2	TGTGCCAGCAGCGTTGGGGGGGCTAAGACCTTC	CASSVGGAKTF
NA	TRBJ2-7	NA	TRBV7-8	TGTGCCAGCAGCCCCGGGACTCAATCCTACGAGCAGTACTTC	CASSPGTQSYEQYF
NA	TRBJ2-1	NA	TRBV5-6	TGTGCCAGCAGCACTTACAATGAGCAGTTCTTC	CASSTYNEQFF
NA	TRBJ2-5	NA	TRBV18	TGTGCCAGCTCACCGCCTAGTATACAAGAGACCCAGTACTTC	CASSPPSIQETQYF
NA	TRBJ2-5	TRBD2	TRBV7-2	TGTGCCAGCAGCTCGGGCGGGAGATCCCAAGAGACCCAGTACTTC	CASSSGGRSQETQYF
NA	TRBJ2-1	TRBD1	TRBV24-1	TGTGCCACCAGTGACTCCTCACGACAGGGGTACAATGAGCAGTTCTTC	CATSDSSRQGYNEQFF
NA	TRBJ2-7	TRBD2	TRBV4-1	TGCGCCAGCAGCCAAGAGGTAACGAGCGGGAGGGCCTACGAGCAGTACTTC	CASSQEVTSGRAYEQYF
NA	TRBJ1-2	TRBD1	TRBV2	TGTGCCAGCACAAGGGACAGGACTAACTATGGCTACACCTTC	CASTRDRTNYGYTF
once	TRBJ1-1	NA	TRBV27	TGTGCCAGCTCCTACTTTGAGAACACTGAAGCTTTCTTT	CASSYFENTEAFF
NA	TRBJ1-1	NA	TRBV5-4	TGTGCCAGCAGTCCGGACATGAACACTGAAGCTTTCTTT	CASSPDMNTEAFF
NA	TRBJ2-2	NA	TRBV29-1	TGCAGCGTTGCCAATGGGGAGGCCGGGGAGCTGTTTTTT	CSVANGEAGELFF
NA	TRBJ1-5	TRBD1	TRBV19	TGTGCCAGTAGTAACCGACAGGGGGCTAGCAATCAGCCCCAGCATTTT	CASSNRQGASNQPQHF
NA	TRBJ1-2	TRBD1	TRBV27	TGTGCCAGCAGTTTGACAGGGGGCCATTTCGGCTACACCTTC	CASSLTGGHFGYTF
NA	TRBJ2-7	NA	TRBV6-2/TRBV6-3	TGTGCCAGCAGTTACTTGGGCAGCCAGTACTTC	CASSYLGSQYF
NA	TRBJ2-3	NA	TRBV7-2	TGTGCCAGCAGTAAATACACAGATACGCAGTATTTT	CASSKYTDTQYF
NA	TRBJ2-7	TRBD2	TRBV6-6	TGTGCCAGCAGTATACTAGCGGGAGAGGGCTACGAGCAGTACTTC	CASSILAGEGYEQYF
NA	TRBJ2-2	NA	TRBV5-1	TGCGCCAGCAGCTTGCCCCTCGACTCGTCCACCGGGGAGCTGTTTTTT	CASSLPLDSSTGELFF
NA	TRBJ1-2	TRBD1	TRBV14	TGTGCCAGCAGCCAACAGGGGGTCGGGAGCCATGGCTACACCTTC	CASSQQGVGSHGYTF
NA	TRBJ2-7	NA	TRBV7-2	TGTGCCAGCAGCCGCAGCTCCTACGAGCAGTACTTC	CASSRSSYEQYF